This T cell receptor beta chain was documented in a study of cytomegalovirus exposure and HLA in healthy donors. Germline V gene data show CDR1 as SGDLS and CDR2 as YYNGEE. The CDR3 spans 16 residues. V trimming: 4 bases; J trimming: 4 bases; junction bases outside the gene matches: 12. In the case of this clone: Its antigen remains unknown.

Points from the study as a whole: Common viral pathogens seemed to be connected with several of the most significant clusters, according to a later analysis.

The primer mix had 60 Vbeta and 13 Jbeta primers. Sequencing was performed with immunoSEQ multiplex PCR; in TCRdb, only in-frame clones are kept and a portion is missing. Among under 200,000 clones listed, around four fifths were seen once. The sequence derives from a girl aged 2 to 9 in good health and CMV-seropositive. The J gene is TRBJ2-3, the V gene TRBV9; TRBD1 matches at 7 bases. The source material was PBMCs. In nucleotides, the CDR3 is TGTGCCAGCAGCTCCGCCCAGGGGGATGGAGCAGATACGCAGTATTTT. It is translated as CASSSAQGDGADTQYF.